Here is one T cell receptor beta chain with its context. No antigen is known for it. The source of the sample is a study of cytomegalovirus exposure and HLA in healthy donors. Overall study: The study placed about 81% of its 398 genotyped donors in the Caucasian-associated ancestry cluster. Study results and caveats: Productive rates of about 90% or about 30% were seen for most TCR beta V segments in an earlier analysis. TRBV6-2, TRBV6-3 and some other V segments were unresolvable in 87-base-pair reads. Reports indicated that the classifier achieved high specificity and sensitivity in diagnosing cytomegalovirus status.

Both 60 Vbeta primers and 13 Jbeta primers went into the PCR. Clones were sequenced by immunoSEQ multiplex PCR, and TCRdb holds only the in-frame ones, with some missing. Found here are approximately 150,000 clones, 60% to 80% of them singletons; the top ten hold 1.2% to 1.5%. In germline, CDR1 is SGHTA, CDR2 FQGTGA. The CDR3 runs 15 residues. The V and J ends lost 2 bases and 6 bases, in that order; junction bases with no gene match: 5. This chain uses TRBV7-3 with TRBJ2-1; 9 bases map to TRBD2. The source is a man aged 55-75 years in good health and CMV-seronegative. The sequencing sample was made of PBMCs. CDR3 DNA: TGTGCCAGCAGCTTAGCGGCGGGGGGGCCCAATGAGCAGTTCTTC. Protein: CASSLAAGGPNEQFF. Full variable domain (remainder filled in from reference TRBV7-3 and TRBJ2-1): GAGVSQTPSNKVTEKGKYVELRCDPISGHTALYWYRQSLGQGPEFLIYFQGTGAADDSGLPNDRFFAVRPEGSVSTLKIQRTERGDSAVYLCASSLAAGGPNEQFFGPGTRLTVL.